The following is a TCR beta chain sequence with its context. Its antigen is as yet unknown. TCRdb's copy holds only in-frame clones and misses some; the assay was immunoSEQ multiplex PCR. The data hold tens of thousands of clones, with 94% observed a single time. The entry originates in a study of cytomegalovirus exposure and HLA in healthy donors. Study background: The same platform was used for the 130 or so validation repertoires as for the 666 first-cohort repertoires, as reported in a later analysis. General study findings and limits: That first-cohort TCR clusters tended to co-occur in the roughly 130 validation repertoires was found in a later analysis.

The donors were members of the validation cohort, which comprised 90 to 150 subjects and was separate from the first cohort of roughly 700 subjects. This CDR3 has 16 amino acids. This TCR derives from a woman under 30 in good health and CMV-seropositive. This chain joins TRBV21-1 and TRBJ1-1; the D call TRBD1 from the table was never checked on the DNA. TRBV21-1 is noted as a pseudogene. Sample: PBMCs. CDR3 nucleotides: TGTGCCAGCAGCAAAGCGCTTTCCAGGGAAGCTGTAGGAGCTTTCTTT. It yields the protein CASSKALSREAVGAFF.